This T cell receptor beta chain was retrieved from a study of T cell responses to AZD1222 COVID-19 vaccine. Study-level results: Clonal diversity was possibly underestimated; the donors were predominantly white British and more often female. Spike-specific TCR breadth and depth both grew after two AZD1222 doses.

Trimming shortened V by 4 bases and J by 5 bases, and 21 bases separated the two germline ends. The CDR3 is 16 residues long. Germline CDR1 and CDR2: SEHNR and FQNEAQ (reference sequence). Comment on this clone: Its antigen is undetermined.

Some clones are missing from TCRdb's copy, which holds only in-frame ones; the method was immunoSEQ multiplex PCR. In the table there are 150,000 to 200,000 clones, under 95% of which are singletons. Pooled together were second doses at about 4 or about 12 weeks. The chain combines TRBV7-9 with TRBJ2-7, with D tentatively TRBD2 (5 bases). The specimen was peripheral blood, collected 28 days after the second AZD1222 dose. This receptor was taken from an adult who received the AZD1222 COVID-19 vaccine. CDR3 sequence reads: CASSSRDGPAIHEQYF. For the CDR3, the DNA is TGTGCCAGCAGCTCCCGGGATGGCCCCGCTATCCACGAGCAGTACTTC.